The TCR beta chain under discussion was sequenced for a study of sequential checkpoint blockade in melanoma. Study summary: Twenty-two patients had matched tumor biopsies before treatment and at week 13 after nivolumab or ipilimumab alone.

Treatment described: randomized to nivolumab then ipilimumab (arm A) or the reverse (arm B). Looked up from germline, CDR1 is MNHGY and CDR2 is SAAAGT. V lost 6 bases to trimming and J lost 0 bases; unmatched junction nucleotides: 6. The CDR3 is made up of 15 amino acids. Repertoires were generated with immunoSEQ multiplex PCR, while TCRdb's copy carries only in-frame clones and drops some. The data hold about 2,400 clones, with 27% observed a single time. The sequence derives from a human donor with melanoma. The chain carries TRBV6-8 and TRBJ1-1; TRBD1 matches at 8 bases. The sample here was tumor tissue (inferred from file names), taken from a patient given nivolumab and ipilimumab in sequence. CDR3 nucleotide sequence: TGTGCCAGCAGCAGGACAGGGTCCATGAACACTGAAGCTTTCTTT. Translation gives CASSRTGSMNTEAFF.